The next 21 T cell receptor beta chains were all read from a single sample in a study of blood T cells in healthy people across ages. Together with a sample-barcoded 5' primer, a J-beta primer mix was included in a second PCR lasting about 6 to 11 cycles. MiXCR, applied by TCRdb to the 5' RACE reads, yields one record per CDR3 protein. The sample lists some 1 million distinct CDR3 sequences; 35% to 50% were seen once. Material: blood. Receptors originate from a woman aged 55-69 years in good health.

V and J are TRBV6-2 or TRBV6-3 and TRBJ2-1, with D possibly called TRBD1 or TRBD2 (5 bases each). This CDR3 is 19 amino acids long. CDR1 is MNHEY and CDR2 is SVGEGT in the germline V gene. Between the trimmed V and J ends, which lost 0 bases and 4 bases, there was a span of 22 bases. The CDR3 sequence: CASSYSRGLEGWFYNEQFF. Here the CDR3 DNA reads TGTGCCAGCAGTTACTCAAGAGGCCTAGAGGGGTGGTTTTACAATGAGCAGTTCTTC.

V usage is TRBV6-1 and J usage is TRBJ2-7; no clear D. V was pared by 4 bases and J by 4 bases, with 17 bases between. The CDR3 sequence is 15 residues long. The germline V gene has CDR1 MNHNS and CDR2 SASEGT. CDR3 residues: CASSVTMGERYEQYF. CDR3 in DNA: TGTGCCAGCAGTGTAACGATGGGCGAGAGGTACGAGCAGTACTTC.

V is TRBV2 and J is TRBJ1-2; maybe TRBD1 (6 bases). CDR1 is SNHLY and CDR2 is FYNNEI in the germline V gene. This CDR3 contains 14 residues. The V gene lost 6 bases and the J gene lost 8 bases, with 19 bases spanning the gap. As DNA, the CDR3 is TGTGCCAGCAGGGGGACAAACCCCGCGGGAGGCTACACCTTC. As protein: CASRGTNPAGGYTF.

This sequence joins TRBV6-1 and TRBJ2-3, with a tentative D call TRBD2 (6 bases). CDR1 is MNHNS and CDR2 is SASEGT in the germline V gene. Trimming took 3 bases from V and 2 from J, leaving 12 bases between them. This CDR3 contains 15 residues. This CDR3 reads CASSDGGTYTDTQYF. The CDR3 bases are TGTGCCAGCAGTGATGGGGGGACTTACACAGATACGCAGTATTTT.

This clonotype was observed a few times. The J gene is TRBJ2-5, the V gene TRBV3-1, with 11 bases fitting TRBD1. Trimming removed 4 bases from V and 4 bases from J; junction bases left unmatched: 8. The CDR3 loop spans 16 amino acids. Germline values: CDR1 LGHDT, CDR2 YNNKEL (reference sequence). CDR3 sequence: CASSLYGQGAVETQYF. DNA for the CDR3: TGTGCCAGCAGCCTATACGGACAGGGGGCGGTAGAGACCCAGTACTTC.

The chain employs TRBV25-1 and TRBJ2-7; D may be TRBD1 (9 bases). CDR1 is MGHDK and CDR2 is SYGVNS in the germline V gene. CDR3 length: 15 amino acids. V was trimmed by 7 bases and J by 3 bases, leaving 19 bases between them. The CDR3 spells CASTGRGQGLYEQYF. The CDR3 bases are TGTGCCAGCACCGGGAGGGGACAGGGACTCTACGAGCAGTACTTC.

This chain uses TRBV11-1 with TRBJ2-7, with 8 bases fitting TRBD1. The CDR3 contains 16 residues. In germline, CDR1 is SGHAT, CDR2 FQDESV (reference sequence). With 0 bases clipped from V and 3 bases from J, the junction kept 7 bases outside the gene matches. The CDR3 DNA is TGTGCCAGCAGCTTAGCGGCGGGACAGGAGTACTACGAGCAGTACTTC. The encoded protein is CASSLAAGQEYYEQYF.

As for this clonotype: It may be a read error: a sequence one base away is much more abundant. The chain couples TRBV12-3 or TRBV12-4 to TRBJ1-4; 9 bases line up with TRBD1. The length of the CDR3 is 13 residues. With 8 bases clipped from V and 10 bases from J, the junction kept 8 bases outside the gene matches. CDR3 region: CASGRTGEGKLFF. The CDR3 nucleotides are TGTGCCAGCGGTCGGACAGGGGAGGGAAAACTGTTTTTT.

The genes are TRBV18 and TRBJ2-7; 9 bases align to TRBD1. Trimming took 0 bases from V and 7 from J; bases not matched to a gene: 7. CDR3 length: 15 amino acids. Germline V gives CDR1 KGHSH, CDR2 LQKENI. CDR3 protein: CASSPPGQGFNEQYF. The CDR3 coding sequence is TGTGCCAGCTCACCACCGGGACAGGGCTTCAATGAGCAGTACTTC.

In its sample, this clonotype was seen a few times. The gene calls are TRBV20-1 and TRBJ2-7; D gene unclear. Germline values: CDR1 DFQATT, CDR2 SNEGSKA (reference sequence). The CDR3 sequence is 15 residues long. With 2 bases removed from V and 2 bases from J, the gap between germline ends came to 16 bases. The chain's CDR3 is CSARSPLGLAYEQYF. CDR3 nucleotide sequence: TGCAGTGCTAGATCTCCTTTAGGGTTGGCCTACGAGCAGTACTTC.

The CDR3 nucleotides read TGCAGTGCTAGAAGGACTAGCGGGAGGGTTGGAGTATCCTACAATGAGCAGTTCTTC. Translated: CSARRTSGRVGVSYNEQFF. The chain has TRBV20-1 and TRBJ2-1; 15 bases are shared with TRBD2. V shed 2 bases, J shed 1 base, and the junction held 9 bases outside the gene matches. Germline loops: CDR1 DFQATT, CDR2 SNEGSKA (reference sequence). This CDR3 region has 19 residues.

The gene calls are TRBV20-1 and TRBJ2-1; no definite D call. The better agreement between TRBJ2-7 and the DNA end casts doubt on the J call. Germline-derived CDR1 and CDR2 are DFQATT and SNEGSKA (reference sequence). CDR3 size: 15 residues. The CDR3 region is CSARPRLGPHNEQYF. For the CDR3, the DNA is TGCAGTGCTAGGCCGCGGTTGGGCCCCCACAATGAGCAGTACTTC.

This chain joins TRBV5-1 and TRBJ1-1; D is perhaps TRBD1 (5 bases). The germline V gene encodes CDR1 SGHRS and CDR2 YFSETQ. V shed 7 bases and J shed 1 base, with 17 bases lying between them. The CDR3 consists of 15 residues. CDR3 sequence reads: CASGTSPGANTEAFF. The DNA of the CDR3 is TGCGCCAGCGGGACCTCCCCGGGCGCGAACACTGAAGCTTTCTTT.

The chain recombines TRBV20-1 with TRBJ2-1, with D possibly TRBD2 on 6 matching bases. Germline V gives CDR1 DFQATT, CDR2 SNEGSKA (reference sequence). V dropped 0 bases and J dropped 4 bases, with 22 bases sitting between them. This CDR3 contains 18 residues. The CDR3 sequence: CSARDQEVLGGKYNEQFF. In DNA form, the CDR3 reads TGCAGTGCTAGAGATCAGGAGGTCCTCGGGGGAAAGTACAATGAGCAGTTCTTC.

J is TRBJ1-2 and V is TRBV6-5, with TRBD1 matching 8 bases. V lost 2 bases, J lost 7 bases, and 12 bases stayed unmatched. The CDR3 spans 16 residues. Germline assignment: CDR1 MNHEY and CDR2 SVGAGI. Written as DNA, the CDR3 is TGTGCCAGCAGTTACACATCCGGACAGGGTTTTGGTGGCTACACCTTC. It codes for CASSYTSGQGFGGYTF.

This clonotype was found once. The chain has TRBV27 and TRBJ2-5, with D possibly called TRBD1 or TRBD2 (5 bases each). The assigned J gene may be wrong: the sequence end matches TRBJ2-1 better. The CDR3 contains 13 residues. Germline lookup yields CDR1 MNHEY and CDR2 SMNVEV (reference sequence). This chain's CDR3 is CASSLSLLGRQFF. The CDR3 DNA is TGTGCCAGCAGTTTATCTTTGTTGGGACGGCAGTTCTTC.

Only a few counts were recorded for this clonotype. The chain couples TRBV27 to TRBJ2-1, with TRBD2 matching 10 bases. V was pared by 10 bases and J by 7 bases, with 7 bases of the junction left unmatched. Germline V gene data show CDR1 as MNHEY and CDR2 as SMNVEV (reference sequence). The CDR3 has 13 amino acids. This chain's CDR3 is CATQLAGTNEQFF. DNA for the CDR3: TGTGCCACTCAACTAGCGGGAACGAATGAGCAGTTCTTC.

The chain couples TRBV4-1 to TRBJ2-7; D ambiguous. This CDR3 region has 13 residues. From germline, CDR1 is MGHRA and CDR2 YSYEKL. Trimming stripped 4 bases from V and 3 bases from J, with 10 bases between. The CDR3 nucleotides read TGCGCCAGCAGCCGGTCGGTTATCTACGAGCAGTACTTC. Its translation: CASSRSVIYEQYF.

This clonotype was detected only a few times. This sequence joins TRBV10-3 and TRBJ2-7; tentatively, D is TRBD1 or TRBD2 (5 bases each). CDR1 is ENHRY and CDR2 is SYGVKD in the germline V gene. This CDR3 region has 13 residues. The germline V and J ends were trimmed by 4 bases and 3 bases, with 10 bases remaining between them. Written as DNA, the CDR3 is TGTGCCATCAGTGTAGGGGACGGCTACGAGCAGTACTTC. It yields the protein CAISVGDGYEQYF.

In DNA form, the CDR3 reads TGCGCCAGCAGCTTAGGGACTAGCGGGAGTTTCTCTTGGCCGTACTTC. Its translation is CASSLGTSGSFSWPYF. The rearrangement links TRBV5-1 to TRBJ2-5; 14 nucleotides agree with TRBD2. V lost 2 bases, J lost 13 bases, and 13 bases stayed unmatched. The CDR3 runs 16 residues. The germline V gene has CDR1 SGHRS and CDR2 YFSETQ. Looking up the rest from reference TRBV5-1 and TRBJ2-5 gives the full variable domain: KAGVTQTPRYLIKTRGQQVTLSCSPISGHRSVSWYQQTPGQGLQFLFEYFSETQRNKGNFPGRFSGRQFSNSRSEMNVSTLELGDSALYLCASSLGTSGSFSWPYFGPGTRLLVL.

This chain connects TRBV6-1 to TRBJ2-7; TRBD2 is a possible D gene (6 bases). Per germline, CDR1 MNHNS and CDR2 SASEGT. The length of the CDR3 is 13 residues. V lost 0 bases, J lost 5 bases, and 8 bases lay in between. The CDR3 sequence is CASSEAGTHEQYF. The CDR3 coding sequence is TGTGCCAGCAGTGAAGCTGGGACTCACGAGCAGTACTTC.